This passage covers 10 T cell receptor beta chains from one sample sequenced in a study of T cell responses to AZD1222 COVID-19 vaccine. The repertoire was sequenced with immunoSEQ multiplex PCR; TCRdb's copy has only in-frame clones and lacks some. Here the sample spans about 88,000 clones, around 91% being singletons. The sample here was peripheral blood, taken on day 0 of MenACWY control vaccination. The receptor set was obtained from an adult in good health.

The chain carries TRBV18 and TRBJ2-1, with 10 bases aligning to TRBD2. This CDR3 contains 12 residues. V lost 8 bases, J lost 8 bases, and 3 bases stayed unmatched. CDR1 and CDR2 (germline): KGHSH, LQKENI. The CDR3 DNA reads TGTGCCAGCACTGGACTAGCGGATGAGCAGTTCTTC. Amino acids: CASTGLADEQFF.

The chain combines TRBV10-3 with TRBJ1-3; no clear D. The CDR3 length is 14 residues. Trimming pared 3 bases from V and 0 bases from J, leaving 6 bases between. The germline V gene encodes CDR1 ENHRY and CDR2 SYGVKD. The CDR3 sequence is CAISDGNSGNTIYF. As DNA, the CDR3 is TGTGCCATCAGTGACGGCAACTCTGGAAACACCATATATTTT.

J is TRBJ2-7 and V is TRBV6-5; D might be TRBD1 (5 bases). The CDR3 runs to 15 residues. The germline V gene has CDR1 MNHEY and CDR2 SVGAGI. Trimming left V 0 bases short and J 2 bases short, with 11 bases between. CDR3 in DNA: TGTGCCAGCAGTTACTCGGCAGGGAACCCCTACGAGCAGTACTTC. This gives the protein CASSYSAGNPYEQYF.

CDR3 coding DNA: TGTGCCACCGGACTAGCGGGAGACAATGAGCAGTTCTTC. Protein product: CATGLAGDNEQFF. V gene TRBV7-3 combines with J gene TRBJ2-1; 13 bases map to TRBD2. With V trimmed by 10 bases and J by 5 bases, 2 bases remained unmatched. Germline CDR1 SGHTA, CDR2 FQGTGA. The CDR3 has 13 residues.

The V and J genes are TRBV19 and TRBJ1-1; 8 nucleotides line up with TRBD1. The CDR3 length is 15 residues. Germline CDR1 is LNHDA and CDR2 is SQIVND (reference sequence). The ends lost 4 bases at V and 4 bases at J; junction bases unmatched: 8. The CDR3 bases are TGTGCCAGTAGTAGATACGACAGGGGAGGCACTGAAGCTTTCTTT. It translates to CASSRYDRGGTEAFF.

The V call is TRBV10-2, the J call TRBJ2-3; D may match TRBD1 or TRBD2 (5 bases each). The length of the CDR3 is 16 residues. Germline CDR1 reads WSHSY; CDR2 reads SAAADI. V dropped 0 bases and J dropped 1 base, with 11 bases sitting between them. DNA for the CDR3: TGCGCCAGCAGTGAGTCGAGGGGAGTGGGCACAGATACGCAGTATTTT. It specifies CASSESRGVGTDTQYF.

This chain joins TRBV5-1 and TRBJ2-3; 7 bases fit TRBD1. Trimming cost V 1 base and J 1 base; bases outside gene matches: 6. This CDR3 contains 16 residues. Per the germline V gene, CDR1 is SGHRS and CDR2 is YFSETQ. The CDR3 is CASSLQGVGGTDTQYF. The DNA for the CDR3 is TGCGCCAGCAGCTTGCAGGGGGTAGGAGGCACAGATACGCAGTATTTT.

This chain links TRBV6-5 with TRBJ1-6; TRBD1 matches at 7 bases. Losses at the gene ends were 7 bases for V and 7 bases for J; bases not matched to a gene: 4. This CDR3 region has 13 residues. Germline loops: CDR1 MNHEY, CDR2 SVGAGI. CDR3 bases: TGTGCCAGCAAGGGACAGAAAAATTCACCCCTCCACTTT. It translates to CASKGQKNSPLHF.

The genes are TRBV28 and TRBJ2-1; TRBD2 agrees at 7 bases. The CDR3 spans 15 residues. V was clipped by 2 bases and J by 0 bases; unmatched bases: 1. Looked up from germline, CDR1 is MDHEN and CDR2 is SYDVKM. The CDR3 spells CASSLGGSSYNEQFF. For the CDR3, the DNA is TGTGCCAGCAGTTTAGGCGGGAGCTCCTACAATGAGCAGTTCTTC.

The CDR3 loop is CASSLDNYEQYF. The CDR3 DNA sequence: TGTGCCAGCAGTTTAGACAACTACGAGCAGTACTTC. The V gene is TRBV6-2 or TRBV6-3, the J gene TRBJ2-7; D is ambiguous. Per germline, CDR1 MNHEY and CDR2 SVGEGT. CDR3 length: 12 residues. The V and J ends lost 4 bases and 3 bases respectively, with 7 bases between them.